The 9 T cell receptor beta chains below all came from one sample that was sequenced in a study of OX40 agonist ivuxolimab in advanced cancers. Library construction relied on the immunoSEQ multiplex PCR assay. Here the immuneACCESS table is served through TCRdb, limited to in-frame sequences with V and J called. Missing clones are a known gap in these copies; in checked studies unresolved V genes cover under half, and the rest lacks a known reason. Counted in this sample were nearly 95,000 clones; 85% to 95% of them appeared once. The ten largest clones take up about 2.6% of the sample. The sequencing used CD4+ or CD8+ T cells sorted from blood, collected in a trial of the OX40 agonist ivuxolimab. Receptor source: an adult with an advanced solid tumor such as melanoma, head and neck, liver or kidney cancer.

This CDR3 reads CASTWSTGGQETQYF. CDR3 nucleotides: TGTGCCAGCACCTGGAGCACTGGGGGCCAAGAGACCCAGTACTTC. The gene calls are TRBV25-1 and TRBJ2-5; either TRBD1 or TRBD2 may fit D (5 bases each). The germline CDR1 and CDR2 sequences are MGHDK and SYGVNS. This CDR3 comprises 15 residues. The V gene lost 7 bases and the J gene lost 1 base, with 16 bases spanning the gap. Supplemented by reference TRBV25-1 and TRBJ2-5, the full variable domain reads EADIYQTPRYLVIGTGKKITLECSQTMGHDKMYWYQQDPGMELHLIHYSYGVNSTEKGDLSSESTVSRIRTEHFPLTLESARPSHTSQYLCASTWSTGGQETQYFGPGTRLLVL.

This clone is a singleton in its sample. The gene calls are TRBV29-1 and TRBJ2-7; 8 bases are a match to TRBD2. Looked up from germline, CDR1 is SQVTM and CDR2 is ANQGSEA. Germline trimming cut 1 base from V and 5 bases from J; bases unmatched to any gene: 7. CDR3 length: 14 amino acids. The CDR3 DNA follows: TGCAGCGTTGAAGTGGGTAGCGGGGCCAACGAGCAGTACTTC. Protein product: CSVEVGSGANEQYF.

The chain uses TRBV27 and TRBJ2-7; D is tentatively TRBD1 or TRBD2 (5 bases each). The CDR3 extends over 13 amino acids. V lost 0 bases to trimming and J lost 5 bases, with 8 bases between them. Germline CDR1 is MNHEY and CDR2 is SMNVEV (reference sequence). CDR3 region: CASSLSVGDEQYF. The DNA for the CDR3 is TGTGCCAGCAGTTTATCCGTGGGGGACGAGCAGTACTTC.

The V gene is TRBV11-2, the J gene TRBJ2-5; D might be TRBD2 (6 bases). From germline, CDR1 is SGHAT and CDR2 FQNNGV. Trimming left V 4 bases short and J 5 bases short, with 14 bases between. The CDR3 has 14 residues. CDR3 coding DNA: TGTGCCAGCAGCTCCGGGGCGGGGCGGGAGACCCAGTACTTC. Protein product: CASSSGAGRETQYF.

V and J are TRBV27 and TRBJ2-7; D perhaps matches TRBD1 (6 bases). CDR3 length: 14 residues. Germline V gene sequence: CDR1 MNHEY, CDR2 SMNVEV (reference sequence). V dropped 1 base and J dropped 7 bases, with 14 bases sitting between them. Here the CDR3 reads CASSLYRAEGEQYF. The DNA of the CDR3 is TGTGCCAGCAGTTTATACAGGGCCGAGGGGGAGCAGTACTTC.

The chain has TRBV6-1 and TRBJ1-2; D gene uncertain. This CDR3 comprises 11 residues. Trimming pared 4 bases from V and 8 bases from J, leaving 8 bases between. Germline V gene sequence: CDR1 MNHNS, CDR2 SASEGT. DNA for the CDR3: TGTGCCAGCAGTGTCACCAGAGGCTACACCTTC. Amino acid sequence: CASSVTRGYTF.

About this clone: This sample includes further DNA sequences coding for the same CDR3. This rearrangement joins TRBV27 to TRBJ2-7; 7 bases agree with TRBD2. The V and J ends lost 4 bases and 5 bases, in that order; junction bases with no gene match: 8. This CDR3 comprises 14 residues. CDR1 and CDR2 (germline): MNHEY, SMNVEV (reference sequence). In nucleotides, the CDR3 is TGTGCCAGCAGTTCCTCTCCCGGGGGGAACGAGCAGTACTTC. Protein sequence: CASSSSPGGNEQYF.

The V gene is TRBV19, the J gene TRBJ1-2; 8 positions agree with TRBD1. The CDR3 sequence is 14 residues long. Trimming cost V 10 bases and J 8 bases; bases outside gene matches: 15. Germline V gives CDR1 LNHDA, CDR2 SQIVND (reference sequence). The chain's CDR3 is CATYTGQVHGGYTF. For the CDR3, the DNA is TGTGCCACATATACGGGACAGGTCCACGGAGGCTACACCTTC.

CDR3 loop: CASSVVAGGPGDTQYF. CDR3 nucleotide sequence: TGTGCCAGCAGCGTAGTAGCGGGGGGGCCTGGAGATACGCAGTATTTT. This chain uses TRBV9 with TRBJ2-3, with 11 nucleotides matching TRBD2. V shed 0 bases and J 5 bases; nucleotides not matched to a gene: 5. Germline V gene data show CDR1 as SGDLS and CDR2 as YYNGEE. This CDR3 has 16 residues.